These 32 T cell receptor beta chains share one sample of origin, sequenced in a study of CD8 T cells in ankylosing spondylitis. Via MiXCR, TCRdb re-called the 5' RACE reads, giving one row per CDR3 protein. The repertoire holds about 30,000 distinct CDR3 sequences, with 11% to 15% as singletons. The sample consisted of blood. The receptors here all came from a male donor with ankylosing spondylitis or in good health (not recorded which).

The rearrangement links TRBV5-1 to TRBJ2-1; D gene ambiguous. The CDR3 runs to 17 residues. V lost 7 bases and J 5 bases, leaving 25 bases between the germline ends. The germline gives CDR1 SGHRS, CDR2 YFSETQ. The DNA of the CDR3 is TGCGCCAGCCGTCCTTTTGATCGGAGTCCATCAAACAATGAGCAGTTCTTC. The encoded protein is CASRPFDRSPSNNEQFF.

This clonotype was seen a few times. The J gene is TRBJ2-2, the V gene TRBV18; D is unresolved. Trimming took 0 bases from V and 5 from J, leaving 7 bases between them. This CDR3 region has 14 residues. Germline V lookup: CDR1 KGHSH, CDR2 LQKENI. CDR3 protein: CASSPPSKTGELFF. The CDR3 DNA reads TGTGCCAGCTCACCACCGTCAAAAACCGGGGAGCTGTTTTTT.

The table lists this clonotype with a few counts. V is TRBV21-1 and J is TRBJ1-3; TRBD1 reflects the table's D call only, with no check against the DNA. TRBV21-1 is described as a pseudogene. CDR3 size: 13 residues. CDR3 in DNA: TGTGCCAGCAGGTCCCCCTCTGGAAACACCATATATTTT. It specifies CASRSPSGNTIYF.

V gene TRBV20-1 combines with J gene TRBJ2-5, with D possibly called TRBD1 or TRBD2 (6 bases each). Germline CDR1 is DFQATT and CDR2 is SNEGSKA (reference sequence). V was shortened by 5 bases and J by 5 bases, with 24 bases between the two germline ends. The CDR3 covers 16 residues. CDR3 protein: CSASGGGTLLGETQYF. DNA for the CDR3: TGCAGTGCTTCCGGGGGCGGGACTTTACTCGGGGAGACCCAGTACTTC.

This chain connects TRBV12-3 or TRBV12-4 to TRBJ1-4, with TRBD1 matching over 7 bases. J gave up 8 bases and V 7 bases, and 10 bases lay outside the gene matches. The CDR3 sequence is 14 residues long. CDR3: CASTLGGGWEKLFF. The CDR3 DNA follows: TGTGCCAGCACCCTGGGAGGGGGCTGGGAAAAACTGTTTTTT.

With regard to this clonotype: A read error may produce the germline difference seen at one junction end. The genes are TRBV29-1 and TRBJ2-7; the match to TRBD1 covers 7 bases. CDR3 length: 14 amino acids. Germline values: CDR1 SQVTM, CDR2 ANQGSEA. For the CDR3, the DNA is TGCAGCGTGGTGACAGGGATCGGCTCCTACGAGCAGCACTTC. Its translation is CSVVTGIGSYEQHF.

This clonotype has more than one count but fewer than ten. V usage is TRBV7-3 and J usage is TRBJ2-2; no clear D gene. The ends were cut back, 4 bases at V and 3 bases at J, with 12 bases in the middle. This CDR3 region has 15 residues. Germline loops: CDR1 SGHTA, CDR2 FQGTGA. The CDR3 loop reads CASSSTSDYTGELFF. For the CDR3, the DNA is TGTGCCAGCAGCTCGACCAGTGACTACACCGGGGAGCTGTTTTTT.

This chain links TRBV6-2 or TRBV6-3 with TRBJ2-1; 13 bases line up with TRBD2. Germline V gene lookup returns CDR1 MNHEY and CDR2 SVGEGT. The CDR3 spans 16 residues. V lost 3 bases, J lost 8 bases, and 7 bases stayed unmatched. The CDR3 loop is CASSYSGLAGTYEQFF. The CDR3 nucleotides are TGTGCCAGCAGTTATTCGGGACTAGCGGGGACATATGAGCAGTTCTTC.

This clonotype has a handful of counts. The chain couples TRBV29-1 to TRBJ2-2; TRBD1 aligns across 9 bases. Losses at the gene ends were 6 bases for V and 1 base for J; bases not matched to a gene: 0. This CDR3 spans 13 amino acids. CDR1 SQVTM and CDR2 ANQGSEA come from the germline V gene. In DNA form, the CDR3 reads TGCAGCGTGGGACAGGGGAACACCGGGGAGCTGTTTTTT. This codes for CSVGQGNTGELFF.

V usage is TRBV5-5 and J usage is TRBJ2-2; 9 positions match TRBD1. This CDR3 contains 15 residues. Germline-derived CDR1 and CDR2 are SGHKS and YYEKEE (reference sequence). V lost 4 bases and J lost 4; bases outside the gene matches: 5. The CDR3 here is CASSPTGGLTGELFF. The DNA of the CDR3 is TGTGCCAGCAGCCCGACAGGGGGGCTCACCGGGGAGCTGTTTTTT.

The chain has TRBV12-3 or TRBV12-4 and TRBJ1-1; TRBD1 might be the D (5 bases). V lost 0 bases and J lost 3, with 8 bases in between. This CDR3 comprises 14 residues. The CDR3 nucleotides are TGTGCCAGCAGTTTAGCGACAGCGCACACTGAAGCTTTCTTT. As protein: CASSLATAHTEAFF.

In this sample, this clonotype turned up a few times. The chain uses TRBV4-3 and TRBJ2-2; 8 nucleotides agree with TRBD1. The CDR3 extends over 14 amino acids. J lost 4 bases, V lost 5 bases, and 3 bases had no gene match. Germline values: CDR1 LGHNA, CDR2 YSLEER. In DNA form, the CDR3 reads TGCGCCAGCAGCTACGGACAGGGCACCGGGGAGCTGTTTTTT. Translated: CASSYGQGTGELFF.

The chain joins TRBV6-5 to TRBJ1-1; D ambiguous. The CDR3 is 14 residues long. V was pared by 5 bases and J by 1 base, with 11 bases between. The V gene's germline CDR1 is MNHEY and CDR2 SVGAGI. This CDR3 reads CASSVSGENTEAFF. The CDR3 nucleotides are TGTGCCAGCAGTGTTTCCGGGGAGAACACTGAAGCTTTCTTT.

This clonotype was counted at least ten times. V is TRBV7-9 and J is TRBJ2-1, with 14 bases that match TRBD2. The germline CDR1 and CDR2 sequences are SEHNR and FQNEAQ (reference sequence). The V and J ends lost 4 bases and 8 bases, in that order; junction bases with no gene match: 10. The CDR3 covers 17 residues. In nucleotides, the CDR3 is TGTGCCAGCAGCTCGAACGCCGGGACTAGCGGGAGTGATGAGCAGTTCTTC. Its protein product is CASSSNAGTSGSDEQFF. Drawing the rest from reference TRBV7-9 and TRBJ2-1, the complete variable domain is DTGVSQNPRHKITKRGQNVTFRCDPISEHNRLYWYRQTLGQGPEFLTYFQNEAQLEKSRLLSDRFSAERPKGSFSTLEIQRTEQGDSAMYLCASSSNAGTSGSDEQFFGPGTRLTVL.

This clonotype has ten or more counts. The V gene is TRBV28, the J gene TRBJ2-5; 15 bases are a match to TRBD2. The CDR3 is 15 residues long. The junction had 4 bases not matched to a gene; V was cut back by 6 bases and J by 5 bases. Germline V gives CDR1 MDHEN, CDR2 SYDVKM. Here the CDR3 reads CASSGLAGGQETQYF. The DNA of the CDR3 is TGTGCCAGCAGCGGACTAGCGGGGGGGCAGGAGACCCAGTACTTC.

This clonotype was seen a handful of times. This rearrangement joins TRBV5-6 to TRBJ2-7, with a weak D call TRBD2 (6 bases). This CDR3 has 14 residues. CDR1 is SGHDT and CDR2 is YYEEEE in the germline V gene. Trimming stripped 2 bases from V and 4 bases from J, with 13 bases between. Here the CDR3 reads CASSLRGERYEQYF. CDR3 coding DNA: TGTGCCAGCAGCTTACGCGGGGAAAGATACGAGCAGTACTTC.

This clonotype appeared a few times. The rearrangement uses TRBV29-1 and TRBJ1-4; 8 nucleotides agree with TRBD1. Trimming removed 7 bases from V and 0 bases from J; junction bases left unmatched: 4. This CDR3 has 14 residues. CDR1 is SQVTM and CDR2 is ANQGSEA in the germline V gene. CDR3 in amino acids: CSGLQGATNEKLFF. The CDR3 nucleotides read TGCAGCGGCCTACAGGGGGCAACTAATGAAAAACTGTTTTTT.

There are a few counts of this clonotype. The rearrangement joins TRBV28 to TRBJ2-2, with D perhaps being TRBD1 or TRBD2 (5 bases each). The CDR3 extends over 13 amino acids. Germline CDR1 and CDR2: MDHEN and SYDVKM. Trimming cost V 6 bases and J 7 bases, with 12 bases left between them. The CDR3 protein is CASSLGAFGELFF. CDR3 in DNA: TGTGCCAGCAGCCTCGGGGCCTTCGGGGAGCTGTTTTTT.

V gene TRBV28 combines with J gene TRBJ1-5, with D unclear. The CDR3 spans 11 residues. The V end lost 5 bases, the J end lost 4 bases, and 3 bases lay between the germline ends. Germline V gives CDR1 MDHEN, CDR2 SYDVKM. This CDR3 is CASSANQPQHF. The CDR3, as DNA: TGTGCCAGCAGTGCAAATCAGCCCCAGCATTTT.

J is TRBJ2-3 and V is TRBV5-1; 7 bases agree with TRBD2. The CDR3 contains 16 residues. The germline V gene encodes CDR1 SGHRS and CDR2 YFSETQ. The junction had 9 bases not matched to a gene; V was cut back by 1 base and J by 4 bases. The CDR3, as DNA: TGCGCCAGCAGCTTGTGGGCTAGCGGTTCTTCAGATACGCAGTATTTT. This codes for CASSLWASGSSDTQYF.

The chain combines TRBV5-4 with TRBJ2-3; weak D call: TRBD2 (5 bases). V gave up 3 bases and J gave up 2 bases, with 13 bases separating them. The germline CDR1 and CDR2 sequences are SGHNT and YYREEE (reference sequence). This CDR3 contains 15 residues. The CDR3 protein is CASSSSGLYTDTQYF. CDR3 DNA: TGTGCCAGCAGCTCTAGTGGACTGTACACAGATACGCAGTATTTT.

This clonotype was recorded many times. The chain uses TRBV12-3 or TRBV12-4 and TRBJ2-1; D is possibly TRBD1 or TRBD2 (6 bases each). Trimming shortened V by 7 bases and J by 3 bases, and 16 bases separated the two germline ends. This CDR3 region has 15 residues. The CDR3 region is CASTLGGTHYNEQFF. The CDR3, as DNA: TGTGCCAGCACCCTAGGCGGGACACACTACAATGAGCAGTTCTTC.

This clonotype has more than one count but fewer than ten. This chain connects TRBV27 to TRBJ2-2; D possibly matches TRBD1 or TRBD2 (6 bases each). The germline V gene encodes CDR1 MNHEY and CDR2 SMNVEV (reference sequence). Trimming left V 8 bases short and J 2 bases short, with 18 bases between. The CDR3 covers 16 residues. CDR3 loop: CASLDLGGQNTGELFF. The CDR3 nucleotides read TGTGCCAGCTTGGACCTAGGGGGGCAAAACACCGGGGAGCTGTTTTTT.

This clonotype came up many times. The rearrangement uses TRBV6-2 or TRBV6-3 and TRBJ2-1, with TRBD2 identical over 8 bases. V dropped 5 bases and J dropped 7; count of bases not matched to a gene: 10. The CDR3 length is 15 residues. The germline CDR1 and CDR2 sequences are MNHEY and SVGEGT. CDR3 protein: CASSERSSGLNEQFF. The DNA for the CDR3 is TGTGCCAGCAGTGAGAGGTCTAGCGGGCTAAATGAGCAGTTCTTC.

The chain recombines TRBV12-3 or TRBV12-4 with TRBJ2-2, with D uncertain. The V and J ends lost 6 bases and 1 base respectively, with 9 bases between them. This CDR3 contains 14 residues. The CDR3 sequence: CASSPNLNTGELFF. The CDR3 DNA follows: TGTGCCAGCAGCCCCAACCTGAACACCGGGGAGCTGTTTTTT.

This sequence joins TRBV12-3 or TRBV12-4 and TRBJ2-2, with D possibly TRBD1 on 6 matching bases. The V end lost 1 base, the J end lost 9 bases, and 9 bases lay between the germline ends. The CDR3 loop spans 13 amino acids. CDR3 nucleotide sequence: TGTGCCAGCAGTTTAGGGACAGCTAGGGAGCTGTTTTTT. It is translated as CASSLGTARELFF.

This clonotype was recorded at least ten times. The rearrangement joins TRBV2 to TRBJ2-1; D gene ambiguous. Trimming removed 3 bases at V and 1 base at J, with 7 bases between. This CDR3 is built from 14 residues. The germline CDR1 and CDR2 sequences are SNHLY and FYNNEI. DNA of the CDR3: TGTGCCAGCAGTGAGTACAGATCCTACAATGAGCAGTTCTTC. Encoded protein: CASSEYRSYNEQFF.

The chain carries TRBV29-1 and TRBJ2-2; no firm D call. The CDR3 runs 12 residues. V was pared by 3 bases and J by 6 bases, with 8 bases between. Germline CDR1 reads SQVTM; CDR2 reads ANQGSEA. CDR3 region: CSVDSAAGELFF. The DNA of the CDR3 is TGCAGCGTTGACTCCGCAGCCGGGGAGCTGTTTTTT.

V usage is TRBV5-1 and J usage is TRBJ2-7; D uncertain. The CDR3 has 18 amino acids. V was clipped by 0 bases and J by 2 bases, with 21 bases between them. The germline V gene has CDR1 SGHRS and CDR2 YFSETQ. CDR3: CASSLGPAKSSATYEQYF. In nucleotides, the CDR3 is TGCGCCAGCAGCTTGGGTCCCGCGAAAAGTAGTGCCACCTACGAGCAGTACTTC.

This clonotype was observed a few times. This chain connects TRBV28 to TRBJ2-5; D not certain. The V and J ends lost 3 bases and 1 base respectively, with 12 bases between them. Germline lookup yields CDR1 MDHEN and CDR2 SYDVKM. CDR3 length: 15 residues. CDR3 coding DNA: TGTGCCAGCAGTTTCCGCTTCAGGATCCAAGAGACCCAGTACTTC. Residues: CASSFRFRIQETQYF.

This clonotype was counted between two and nine times. The chain joins TRBV27 to TRBJ1-2, with D unresolved. This CDR3 has 10 amino acids. Germline CDR1 MNHEY, CDR2 SMNVEV (reference sequence). V shed 10 bases and J shed 8 bases, with 11 bases lying between them. The CDR3 sequence is CATFSRGYTF. As DNA, the CDR3 is TGTGCCACCTTCTCCCGGGGCTACACCTTC.

There are a few counts of this clonotype. V usage is TRBV5-1 and J usage is TRBJ2-2; D is unresolved. The CDR3 consists of 14 residues. Germline lookup yields CDR1 SGHRS and CDR2 YFSETQ. V was clipped by 4 bases and J by 0 bases, with 7 bases between them. The DNA of the CDR3 is TGCGCCAGCAGCACCAACGCGAACACCGGGGAGCTGTTTTTT. Amino acids: CASSTNANTGELFF.